The entry below describes one T cell receptor (beta chain). There is no known antigen for this receptor. Within one base of it there is no much larger clone, and no base qualities were kept. Each collaborating institution followed its own protocols to collect whole blood in K2EDTA tubes. For TCRbeta analysis, collaborators shipped samples as frozen whole blood, isolated PBMCs, or DNA extracted from either of those sample types. The entry originates in a study of blood T cell repertoires in COVID-19 (dated by TCRdb to 2019 to 2021). At the level of the whole study: Samples covering the acute and convalescent phases of COVID-19 were provided by collaborators in the United States, Italy and Spain. The prospective study material was composed of cDNA or gDNA derived from T cells, B-cell-depleted T cells, or PBMCs. Deeply sampled blood TCRbeta repertoires from subjects exposed to, actively infected with, or recovered from COVID-19 were included in the dataset. The repertoires were released in a freely available public database meant as a resource for research on the immune response to SARS-CoV-2. Samples came from the ongoing ImmuneRACE study (first 160 participants) plus 1,254 subjects from 6 global collaborators. The sample metadata nearly always contained a de-identified subject ID, COVID-19 status, age in years and sex. Where HLA class I and class II types were available, the types were taken from metadata supplied by the sample provider, not from assay-based typing.

TCRbeta CDR3 regions were amplified from genomic DNA using the immunoSEQ Assay, a bias-controlled multiplex PCR. Processing in the source paper ran as follows. The number of nucleated cells in each sample was estimated from the amplification of reference gene primers within the assay. To quantify the absolute abundance of each unique TCRbeta CDR3 rearrangement, sequence reads were collapsed and filtered. For each sample, productive Simpson clonality was calculated by taking the square root of Simpson's diversity index across productive rearrangements. Here the immuneACCESS table is served through TCRdb, limited to in-frame sequences with V and J called. Missing clones are a known gap in these copies; in checked studies unresolved V genes cover under half, and the rest lacks a known reason. That table is the source of V, J and clone size, and D and trimming were worked out from the DNA. The sample table records 250,000 to 350,000 clones; around nine tenths of these occur just once. Clones ranked in the top ten supply 9.5% to 15% of the sample.

The study at large found these results: How much clinical and demographic metadata was included differed by source and by participant, and the metadata was provided uncurated.

Sequencing was carried out using peripheral blood. This receptor was obtained from a woman in her fifties or sixties with acute or convalescent COVID-19.

The CDR3 has the sequence CASKNTGTDTQYF. The nucleotide sequence is given as TGTGCCAGCAAGAACACCGGCACAGATACGCAGTATTTT. The chain is made from TRBV27 and TRBJ2-3, with no reliable assignment of the D segment. The germline V gene (reference sequence) provides CDR1 MNHEY and CDR2 SMNVEV. The CDR3 runs 13 residues from the cysteine to the phenylalanine. Only the CDR3 DNA is retained, 39 bases long and in frame from the first base. V was cut back by 7 bases and J by 1 base, leaving a gap of 9 bases between them.